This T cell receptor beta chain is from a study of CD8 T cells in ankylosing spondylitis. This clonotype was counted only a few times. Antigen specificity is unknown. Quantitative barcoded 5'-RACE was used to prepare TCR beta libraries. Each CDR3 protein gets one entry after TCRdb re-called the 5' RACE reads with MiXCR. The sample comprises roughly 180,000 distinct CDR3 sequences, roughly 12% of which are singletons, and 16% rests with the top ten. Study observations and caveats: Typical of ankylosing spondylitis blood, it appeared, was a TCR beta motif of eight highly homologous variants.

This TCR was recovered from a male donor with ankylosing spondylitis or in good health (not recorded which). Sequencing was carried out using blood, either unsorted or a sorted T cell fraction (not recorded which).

In nucleotides, the CDR3 is TGTGCCAGCAGTGAAGGTCGGGGTGCCTCCTACGAGCAGTACTTC. Translated: CASSEGRGASYEQYF. V usage is TRBV6-1 and J usage is TRBJ2-7; D is perhaps TRBD2 (5 bases). The CDR3 has 15 residues. V lost 1 base and J 0 bases, leaving 10 bases between the germline ends. The V gene's germline CDR1 is MNHNS and CDR2 SASEGT.